This T cell receptor beta chain was documented in a study of blood T cell repertoires in COVID-19. On the study more broadly: PBMCs, B-cell-depleted T cells, or T cells provided the cDNA or gDNA that made up the material.

Sequenced by immunoSEQ multiplex PCR; TCRdb stores in-frame clones only, minus some. The table shows 130,000 to 150,000 clones, with 85% to 90% occurring only once. CDR3 length: 13 amino acids. V lost 5 bases and J 7 bases, leaving 13 bases between the germline ends. Germline V gene data show CDR1 as KGHDR and CDR2 as SFDVKD. The source of this sequence is a man older than 75 with acute or convalescent COVID-19. Sequences were obtained from peripheral blood. The chain is built from TRBV24-1 and TRBJ1-2, with D hard to call. The CDR3, as DNA: TGTGCCACCAGTGGCGAATCTTACGGTGGCTACACCTTC. Its protein is CATSGESYGGYTF.